Below, 10 T cell receptor beta chains from the same sample are listed, as sequenced in a study of blood T cell repertoires in COVID-19. Assay: immunoSEQ multiplex PCR; the TCRdb copy retains only in-frame clones and omits some. Seen here are under 250,000 clones, roughly 85% observed once, and the top ten hold over 7.5%. The sample taken for sequencing was PBMCs or T cells enriched from blood (not recorded which). The receptor source for this set is a woman aged 45-65 years with acute COVID-19.

The chain carries TRBV4-2 and TRBJ1-2; D unclear. Per germline, CDR1 LGHNA and CDR2 YNFKEQ. This CDR3 region has 14 residues. Trimming left V 0 bases short and J 8 bases short, with 13 bases between. CDR3 amino acids: CASSQEGGISGYTF. CDR3 nucleotides: TGTGCCAGCAGCCAAGAGGGAGGGATCAGCGGCTACACCTTC.

The chain joins TRBV7-2 to TRBJ1-1; 10 bases map to TRBD1. Germline V gives CDR1 SGHTA, CDR2 FQGNSA. CDR3 length: 14 residues. With 3 bases clipped from V and 4 bases from J, the junction kept 2 bases outside the gene matches. CDR3 DNA: TGTGCCAGCAGCTTGGGACAGGGGACCACTGAAGCTTTCTTT. This translates into CASSLGQGTTEAFF. Looking up the rest from reference TRBV7-2 and TRBJ1-1 gives the full variable domain: GAGVSQSPSNKVTEKGKDVELRCDPISGHTALYWYRQSLGQGLEFLIYFQGNSAPDKSGLPSDRFSAERTGGSVSTLTIQRTQQEDSAVYLCASSLGQGTTEAFFGQGTRLTVV.

V and J are TRBV7-2 and TRBJ1-2; 7 nucleotides agree with TRBD1. The CDR3 length is 16 residues. CDR1 and CDR2 from the germline V gene are SGHTA and FQGNSA. V lost 1 base and J lost 8; bases outside the gene matches: 13. The CDR3 loop reads CASSLGNEGGRRGYTF. CDR3 DNA sequence: TGTGCCAGCAGCTTAGGTAATGAAGGGGGCCGGCGAGGCTACACCTTC. Drawing the rest from reference TRBV7-2 and TRBJ1-2, the complete variable domain is GAGVSQSPSNKVTEKGKDVELRCDPISGHTALYWYRQSLGQGLEFLIYFQGNSAPDKSGLPSDRFSAERTGGSVSTLTIQRTQQEDSAVYLCASSLGNEGGRRGYTFGSGTRLTVV.

V usage is TRBV5-6 and J usage is TRBJ1-4; 11 positions agree with TRBD1. Germline CDR1 SGHDT, CDR2 YYEEEE. V was pared by 5 bases and J by 4 bases, with 10 bases of the junction left unmatched. CDR3 size: 17 residues. This CDR3 reads CASSSEGTGGNNEKLFF. CDR3 bases: TGTGCCAGCAGTTCGGAGGGGACAGGGGGGAATAATGAAAAACTGTTTTTT.

The gene calls are TRBV6-5 and TRBJ1-4, with 7 nucleotides matching TRBD1. Germline V CDR1 and CDR2: MNHEY, SVGAGI. V lost 6 bases to trimming and J lost 8 bases; unmatched junction nucleotides: 9. This CDR3 has 14 residues. The CDR3 DNA sequence: TGTGCCAGCAGGGAGACGACAGGGCGCGAAAAACTGTTTTTT. Translation: CASRETTGREKLFF.

This rearrangement joins TRBV29-1 to TRBJ1-2, with TRBD1 matching over 11 bases. The CDR3 totals 14 residues. Germline V CDR1 and CDR2: SQVTM, ANQGSEA. V trimming: 6 bases; J trimming: 8 bases; junction bases outside the gene matches: 11. The CDR3 DNA follows: TGCAGCGTGGGTCGGACAGGGGGCGTCTTGGGCTACACCTTC. As protein: CSVGRTGGVLGYTF.

The CDR3 spells CASSKVDEQYF. The CDR3 nucleotides read TGTGCCAGCAGCAAAGTAGACGAGCAGTACTTC. The chain uses TRBV21-1 and TRBJ2-7; the listed D gene, TRBD2, was not tested against the DNA. TRBV21-1 is flagged as a pseudogene. The CDR3 has 11 amino acids.

The chain has TRBV10-3 and TRBJ1-1; D ambiguous. The V end was cut by 6 bases, the J end by 0 bases, with 11 bases between. The CDR3 is 14 residues long. Germline assignment: CDR1 ENHRY and CDR2 SYGVKD. CDR3 sequence reads: CAIRVEEMNTEAFF. CDR3 in DNA: TGTGCCATCAGAGTTGAGGAGATGAACACTGAAGCTTTCTTT.

The rearrangement uses TRBV9 and TRBJ2-7, with 7 bases fitting TRBD1. After removal of 0 bases from V and 2 bases from J, the junction contained 5 bases not matched to a gene. Per the germline V gene, CDR1 is SGDLS and CDR2 is YYNGEE. The CDR3 has 15 amino acids. In DNA, the CDR3 is TGTGCCAGCAGCGTAGGGTTTCAGGGGGCCTACGAGCAGTACTTC. Translation: CASSVGFQGAYEQYF.

The chain couples TRBV6-5 to TRBJ1-5; TRBD1 matches at 8 bases. Germline CDR1 reads MNHEY; CDR2 reads SVGAGI. V trimming: 5 bases; J trimming: 3 bases; junction bases outside the gene matches: 6. The CDR3 contains 15 residues. The CDR3 sequence: CASSSRTGSNQPQHF. CDR3 DNA sequence: TGTGCCAGCAGTAGCCGGACAGGGTCCAATCAGCCCCAGCATTTT.